One sample yielded the 16 T cell receptor beta chains listed below, sequenced in a study of cytomegalovirus exposure and HLA in healthy donors. The PCR employed 60 Vbeta primers together with 13 Jbeta primers. The data were produced by immunoSEQ multiplex PCR, yet TCRdb's version contains in-frame clones alone and is incomplete. The data hold about 190,000 clones, with roughly 80% observed a single time. The sequenced material came from PBMCs. These receptors were obtained from a woman younger than 35 in good health and CMV-seronegative.

The chain uses TRBV27 and TRBJ2-2, with 7 bases matching TRBD2. The CDR3 has 14 residues. With V trimmed by 5 bases and J by 0 bases, 0 bases remained unmatched. Germline V gene sequence: CDR1 MNHEY, CDR2 SMNVEV (reference sequence). The CDR3 nucleotides are TGTGCCAGCAGTCTAGCGGCGAACACCGGGGAGCTGTTTTTT. This sequence encodes CASSLAANTGELFF.

V and J are TRBV29-1 and TRBJ2-7, with TRBD2 matching 10 bases. The CDR3 length is 15 residues. V dropped 3 bases and J dropped 3; count of bases not matched to a gene: 8. Germline CDR1 is SQVTM and CDR2 is ANQGSEA. The CDR3: CSVDDIAGGLYEQYF. In DNA, the CDR3 is TGCAGCGTTGATGATATAGCGGGAGGCCTCTACGAGCAGTACTTC.

V and J are TRBV19 and TRBJ1-2; D uncertain. V was pared by 4 bases and J by 0 bases, with 6 bases between. CDR3 length: 13 amino acids. Germline CDR1 LNHDA, CDR2 SQIVND (reference sequence). CDR3 in DNA: TGTGCCAGTAGTACGGTAGCTAACTATGGCTACACCTTC. It encodes CASSTVANYGYTF. Supplemented by reference TRBV19 and TRBJ1-2, the full variable domain reads DGGITQSPKYLFRKEGQNVTLSCEQNLNHDAMYWYRQDPGQGLRLIYYSQIVNDFQKGDIAEGYSVSREKKESFPLTVTSAQKNPTAFYLCASSTVANYGYTFGSGTRLTVV.

In this sample, this clone turned up once. The V gene is TRBV7-8, the J gene TRBJ2-1; D might be TRBD2 (5 bases). V gave up 5 bases and J gave up 8 bases, with 16 bases separating them. Germline V gene lookup returns CDR1 SGHVS and CDR2 FQNEAQ. This CDR3 region has 14 residues. Here the CDR3 DNA reads TGTGCCAGCAGCCCAGATTACGGGATGGATGAGCAGTTCTTC. Protein sequence: CASSPDYGMDEQFF.

The rearrangement uses TRBV19 and TRBJ2-7, with 10 bases fitting TRBD1. Germline V gene lookup returns CDR1 LNHDA and CDR2 SQIVND (reference sequence). The CDR3 is 14 amino acids. The V gene end was trimmed by 9 bases and the J gene end by 2 bases; junction bases not matched to a gene: 7. CDR3 DNA sequence: TGTGCCAGCTCCGGACAGGGGGGACCCTACGAGCAGTACTTC. Translated: CASSGQGGPYEQYF.

The chain joins TRBV5-8 to TRBJ2-7, with a tentative D call TRBD1 (6 bases). From germline, CDR1 is SGHTS and CDR2 YDEGEE. This CDR3 has 14 residues. Trimming took 2 bases from V and 4 from J, leaving 13 bases between them. CDR3 in amino acids: CASSFGGRLYEQYV. CDR3 DNA: TGTGCCAGCAGCTTTGGGGGCAGGCTTTACGAGCAGTACGTC.

The V call is TRBV7-8, the J call TRBJ2-7; TRBD2 aligns across 7 bases. Trimming took 1 base from V and 0 from J; bases not matched to a gene: 3. The CDR3 sequence is 15 residues long. CDR1 is SGHVS and CDR2 is FQNEAQ in the germline V gene. The CDR3 sequence is CASSLVASGSYEQYV. The CDR3 coding sequence is TGTGCCAGCAGCTTAGTGGCTAGCGGCTCCTACGAGCAGTACGTC.

In this sample, this clone turned up a few times. The chain has TRBV5-4 and TRBJ1-1, with TRBD1 matching 8 bases. The CDR3 runs to 14 residues. Trimming removed 5 bases from V and 3 bases from J; junction bases left unmatched: 6. CDR1 is SGHNT, CDR2 YYREEE, per germline (reference sequence). This CDR3 is CASSSQGEYTEAFF. In DNA, the CDR3 is TGTGCCAGCAGTTCACAGGGGGAGTACACTGAAGCTTTCTTT.

This clone was detected once. The chain recombines TRBV27 with TRBJ2-1; 8 bases are shared with TRBD2. The J segment lost 4 bases and the V segment lost 6 bases, leaving 11 bases of the junction unmatched. Per germline, CDR1 MNHEY and CDR2 SMNVEV (reference sequence). The CDR3 runs to 16 residues. The CDR3 sequence is CASSPAGAIAYNEQFF. CDR3 in DNA: TGTGCCAGCAGCCCAGCGGGGGCAATTGCGTACAATGAGCAGTTCTTC.

V usage is TRBV30 and J usage is TRBJ1-4, with 9 bases that match TRBD1. The J segment lost 5 bases and the V segment lost 2 bases, leaving 3 bases of the junction unmatched. Germline V gives CDR1 GTSNPN, CDR2 SVGIG (reference sequence). This CDR3 comprises 14 residues. The CDR3 coding sequence is TGTGCCTGGAGTTCTGACAGGGGGAATGAAAAACTGTTTTTT. Residues: CAWSSDRGNEKLFF.

The genes are TRBV4-2 and TRBJ2-1, with TRBD2 matching over 15 bases. Per germline, CDR1 LGHNA and CDR2 YNFKEQ. J was trimmed by 10 bases and V by 4 bases; bases with no gene match: 20. CDR3 size: 20 residues. This CDR3 reads CASSPLGLAGGRPTMKEQFF. DNA of the CDR3: TGTGCCAGCAGCCCGCTCGGACTAGCGGGAGGGAGGCCTACAATGAAAGAGCAGTTCTTC.

This chain joins TRBV27 and TRBJ2-7, with D possibly matching TRBD2 (6 bases). The V end lost 0 bases, the J end lost 2 bases, and 11 bases lay between the germline ends. Germline CDR1 and CDR2: MNHEY and SMNVEV (reference sequence). This CDR3 has 15 residues. The CDR3 region has the DNA TGTGCCAGCAGTTTATCGGGACTGATGGCCTACGAGCAGTACTTC. The encoded protein is CASSLSGLMAYEQYF.

This sequence joins TRBV5-1 and TRBJ2-6, with TRBD1 matching over 8 bases. V shed 3 bases and J 0 bases; nucleotides not matched to a gene: 14. This CDR3 region has 20 residues. Germline V gene lookup returns CDR1 SGHRS and CDR2 YFSETQ. In DNA form, the CDR3 reads TGCGCCAGCAGCTCCTTTACAACGACAGGGGCTTACTCTGGGGCCAACGTCCTGACTTTC. Its translation: CASSSFTTTGAYSGANVLTF.

The chain links TRBV19 to TRBJ2-3, with D uncertain. In germline, CDR1 is LNHDA, CDR2 SQIVND (reference sequence). Trimming took off 3 bases at V and 0 bases at J, with 10 bases between the two ends. The CDR3 runs to 15 residues. The CDR3 DNA follows: TGTGCCAGTAGTATTCTCACATCTAGCACAGATACGCAGTATTTT. It yields the protein CASSILTSSTDTQYF.

The genes are TRBV7-9 and TRBJ2-1; 8 bases are a match to TRBD2. V lost 3 bases, J lost 5 bases, and 6 bases stayed unmatched. The CDR3 extends over 15 amino acids. Per the germline V gene, CDR1 is SEHNR and CDR2 is FQNEAQ (reference sequence). The CDR3 is CASSFGDSGNNEQFF. The CDR3 bases are TGTGCCAGCAGCTTCGGTGATAGCGGGAACAATGAGCAGTTCTTC. The variable domain in full, completed from reference TRBV7-9 and TRBJ2-1, reads DTGVSQNPRHKITKRGQNVTFRCDPISEHNRLYWYRQTLGQGPEFLTYFQNEAQLEKSRLLSDRFSAERPKGSFSTLEIQRTEQGDSAMYLCASSFGDSGNNEQFFGPGTRLTVL.

The chain links TRBV4-1 to TRBJ2-1; 7 bases are shared with TRBD2. CDR3 length equals 13 residues. The germline CDR1 and CDR2 sequences are MGHRA and YSYEKL. V shed 4 bases, J shed 7 bases, and the junction held 4 bases outside the gene matches. Here the CDR3 DNA reads TGCGCCAGCAGCCGCTCGCGGGGGAATGAGCAGTTCTTC. Residues: CASSRSRGNEQFF.